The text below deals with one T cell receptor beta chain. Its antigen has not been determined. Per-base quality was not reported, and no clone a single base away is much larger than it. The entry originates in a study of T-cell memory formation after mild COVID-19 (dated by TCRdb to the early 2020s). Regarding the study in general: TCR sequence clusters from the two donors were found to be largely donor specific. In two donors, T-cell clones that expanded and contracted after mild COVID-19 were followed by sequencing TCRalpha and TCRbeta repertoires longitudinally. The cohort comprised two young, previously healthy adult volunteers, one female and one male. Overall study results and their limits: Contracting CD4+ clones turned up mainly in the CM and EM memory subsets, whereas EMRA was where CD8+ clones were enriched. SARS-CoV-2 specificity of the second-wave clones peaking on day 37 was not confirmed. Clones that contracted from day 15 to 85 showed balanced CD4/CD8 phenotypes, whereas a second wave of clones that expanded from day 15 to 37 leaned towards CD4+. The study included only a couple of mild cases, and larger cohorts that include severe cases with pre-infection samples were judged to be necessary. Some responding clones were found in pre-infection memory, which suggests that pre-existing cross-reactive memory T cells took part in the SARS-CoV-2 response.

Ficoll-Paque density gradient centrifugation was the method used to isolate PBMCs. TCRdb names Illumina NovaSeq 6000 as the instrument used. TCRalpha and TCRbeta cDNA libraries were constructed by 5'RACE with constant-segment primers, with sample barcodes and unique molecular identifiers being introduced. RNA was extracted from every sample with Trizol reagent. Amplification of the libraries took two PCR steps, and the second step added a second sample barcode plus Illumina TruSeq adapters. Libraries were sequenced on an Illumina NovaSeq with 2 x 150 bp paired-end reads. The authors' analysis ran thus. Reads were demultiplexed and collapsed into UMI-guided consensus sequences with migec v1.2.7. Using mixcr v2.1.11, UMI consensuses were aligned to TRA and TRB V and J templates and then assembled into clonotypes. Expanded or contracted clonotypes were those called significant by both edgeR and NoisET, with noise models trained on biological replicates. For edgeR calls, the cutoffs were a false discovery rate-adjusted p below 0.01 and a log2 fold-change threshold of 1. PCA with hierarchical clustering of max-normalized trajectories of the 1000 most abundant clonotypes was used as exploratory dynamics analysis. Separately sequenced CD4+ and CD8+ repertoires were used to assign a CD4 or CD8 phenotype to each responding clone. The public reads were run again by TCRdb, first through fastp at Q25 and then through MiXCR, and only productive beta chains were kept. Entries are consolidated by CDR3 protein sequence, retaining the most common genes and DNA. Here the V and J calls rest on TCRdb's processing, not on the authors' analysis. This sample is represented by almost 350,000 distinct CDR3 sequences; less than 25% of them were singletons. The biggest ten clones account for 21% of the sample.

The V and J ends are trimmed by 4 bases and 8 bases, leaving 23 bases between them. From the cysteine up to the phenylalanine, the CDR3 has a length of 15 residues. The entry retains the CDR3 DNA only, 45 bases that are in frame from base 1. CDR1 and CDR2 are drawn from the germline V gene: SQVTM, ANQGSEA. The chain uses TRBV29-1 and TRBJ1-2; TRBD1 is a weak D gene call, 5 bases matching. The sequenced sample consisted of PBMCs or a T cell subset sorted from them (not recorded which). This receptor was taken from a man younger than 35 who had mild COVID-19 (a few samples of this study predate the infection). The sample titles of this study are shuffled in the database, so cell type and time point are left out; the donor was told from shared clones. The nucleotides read TGCAGCGTTGTGAAGTCCCCTCGTGGGGCAGAGGGCTACACCTTC. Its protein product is CSVVKSPRGAEGYTF.